This entry concerns a single T cell receptor (beta chain). Antigen unknown. A clone one base away is much larger, so this may be a read error. The sample belongs to a study of CD8 T cells in ankylosing spondylitis. The study's findings and limits: The disease-linked clones had a CD8+ phenotype and low blood frequencies. Reactive arthritis synovial fluid and blood previously showed some of these motif variants. From matched ankylosing spondylitis synovial fluid, disease-linked clones were reportedly recovered at significantly enriched levels.

Germline CDR1 reads DFQATT; CDR2 reads SNEGSKA (reference sequence). The CDR3 has 14 residues. V was pared by 6 bases and J by 0 bases, with 15 bases between. Quantitative 5'-RACE with molecular barcodes generated TCR beta libraries. TCRdb reprocessed the 5' RACE reads via MiXCR and lists one record per CDR3 protein. The data hold roughly 220,000 distinct CDR3 sequences, with roughly 10% observed a single time. This clonotype was sampled from a male donor with ankylosing spondylitis or in good health (not recorded which). The sample comprised blood, either unsorted or a sorted T cell fraction (not recorded which). This chain joins TRBV20-1 and TRBJ2-7; D is undetermined. The CDR3 spells CSASDALSSYEQYF. The DNA for the CDR3 is TGCAGTGCCTCGGACGCACTAAGCTCCTACGAGCAGTACTTC.